A selection of T cell receptor beta chains follows, all from one sample in a study of immune heterogeneity within non-small cell lung tumors. TCRdb recomputed calls from the multiplex PCR reads with MiXCR, one row per CDR3 protein. The sample records approximately 21,000 distinct CDR3 sequences, around 30% being singletons. The source material was lung tumor tissue. The receptors stem from a man aged 35 to 55 with non-small cell lung cancer. Each CDR3 is given with its conserved first and last residue. A D gene is named only where the DNA matches it firmly. A row's size may be missing; if present it is once, few, many or a size class.

v_gene: TRBV5-1
abundance: few
d_gene: TRBD1
j_gene: TRBJ1-2
CDR3aa: CASSLGTGTDGYTF
CDR3nt: TGCGCCAGCAGCTTGGGGACAGGGACGGATGGCTACACCTTC

v_gene: TRBV24-1
abundance: many
d_gene: .
j_gene: TRBJ1-2
CDR3aa: CATSDSYHYTF
CDR3nt: TGTGCCACCAGTGATTCGTATCACTACACCTTC

v_gene: TRBV28
abundance: many
d_gene: .
j_gene: TRBJ2-7
CDR3aa: CASSAPGHSYEQYF
CDR3nt: TGTGCCAGCAGTGCCCCGGGACACTCCTACGAGCAGTACTTC

v_gene: TRBV30
abundance: few
d_gene: .
j_gene: TRBJ1-6
CDR3aa: CAWSSPGNSPLHF
CDR3nt: TGTGCCTGGAGTTCCCCGGGCAATTCACCCCTCCACTTT

v_gene: TRBV19
abundance: few
d_gene: .
j_gene: TRBJ1-4
CDR3aa: CASSRRGGATNEKLFF
CDR3nt: TGTGCCAGTAGTAGGAGGGGAGGGGCAACTAATGAAAAACTGTTTTTT

v_gene: TRBV12-3/TRBV12-4
abundance: many
d_gene: .
j_gene: TRBJ2-7
CDR3aa: CASSARLGTGGYEQYF
CDR3nt: TGTGCCAGCAGCGCGAGGTTGGGGACTGGGGGCTACGAGCAGTACTTC

v_gene: TRBV27
abundance: many
d_gene: TRBD1
j_gene: TRBJ1-1
CDR3aa: CASSLGTGSMNTEAFF
CDR3nt: TGTGCCAGCAGTTTAGGGACAGGGAGCATGAACACTGAAGCTTTCTTT

v_gene: TRBV5-1
abundance: many
d_gene: .
j_gene: TRBJ2-1
CDR3aa: CASSLMAAGGVGNEQFF
CDR3nt: TGCGCCAGCAGCTTGATGGCAGCGGGCGGCGTTGGCAATGAGCAGTTCTTC

v_gene: TRBV24-1
abundance: .
d_gene: .
j_gene: TRBJ1-1
CDR3aa: CATSGWPNTEAFF
CDR3nt: TGTGCCACCAGTGGCTGGCCGAACACTGAAGCTTTCTTT

v_gene: TRBV5-6
abundance: .
d_gene: TRBD2
j_gene: TRBJ2-3
CDR3aa: CASSLVTSGTSDTQYF
CDR3nt: TGTGCCAGCAGCTTGGTGACTAGCGGGACGTCAGATACGCAGTATTTT

v_gene: TRBV30
abundance: medium-sized
d_gene: TRBD1
j_gene: TRBJ1-2
CDR3aa: CASGGGGANYGYTF
CDR3nt: TGTGCCTCAGGGGGCGGGGGCGCTAACTATGGCTACACCTTC

v_gene: TRBV5-4
abundance: .
d_gene: TRBD1
j_gene: TRBJ2-3
CDR3aa: CASSFRDRGLTDTQYF
CDR3nt: TGTGCCAGCAGCTTCCGGGACAGGGGGCTCACAGATACGCAGTATTTT

v_gene: TRBV11-3
abundance: .
d_gene: .
j_gene: TRBJ2-2
CDR3aa: CASTPWGSTGELFF
CDR3nt: TGTGCCAGCACCCCGTGGGGAAGCACCGGGGAGCTGTTTTTT

v_gene: TRBV20-1
abundance: medium-sized
d_gene: .
j_gene: TRBJ1-2
CDR3aa: CSASWGVKDYGYTF
CDR3nt: TGCAGTGCTAGTTGGGGGGTTAAGGACTATGGCTACACCTTC

v_gene: TRBV20-1
abundance: many
d_gene: TRBD1
j_gene: TRBJ2-1
CDR3aa: CSAHVRQGSYNEQFF
CDR3nt: TGCAGTGCTCACGTAAGACAGGGCTCCTACAATGAGCAGTTCTTC

v_gene: TRBV12-3/TRBV12-4
abundance: many
d_gene: .
j_gene: TRBJ1-5
CDR3aa: CASNKGGARQPQHF
CDR3nt: TGTGCCAGCAACAAAGGGGGGGCAAGGCAGCCCCAGCATTTT

v_gene: TRBV6-1
abundance: many
d_gene: TRBD2
j_gene: TRBJ2-4
CDR3aa: CASRRLAGVKNIQYF
CDR3nt: TGTGCCAGCAGGAGACTAGCGGGAGTCAAAAACATTCAGTACTTC

v_gene: TRBV12-5
abundance: .
d_gene: .
j_gene: TRBJ1-3
CDR3aa: CVSGTGFSGNTIYF
CDR3nt: TGTGTTAGTGGTACGGGATTCTCTGGAAACACCATATATTTT

v_gene: TRBV6-1
abundance: few
d_gene: .
j_gene: TRBJ2-1
CDR3aa: CASRPNRDLGYNEQFF
CDR3nt: TGTGCCAGCAGACCAAACCGGGACCTTGGGTACAATGAGCAGTTCTTC

v_gene: TRBV18
abundance: few
d_gene: .
j_gene: TRBJ1-1
CDR3aa: CASSPRGEANTEAFF
CDR3nt: TGTGCCAGCTCACCACGGGGGGAAGCGAACACTGAAGCTTTCTTT

v_gene: TRBV20-1
abundance: .
d_gene: TRBD1
j_gene: TRBJ1-1
CDR3aa: CSAREGQDNTEAFF
CDR3nt: TGCAGTGCTAGAGAGGGACAGGACAACACTGAAGCTTTCTTT

v_gene: TRBV30
abundance: few
d_gene: .
j_gene: TRBJ2-1
CDR3aa: CAWSVQLNEQFF
CDR3nt: TGTGCCTGGAGTGTACAACTCAATGAGCAGTTCTTC

v_gene: TRBV19
abundance: .
d_gene: TRBD1
j_gene: TRBJ1-1
CDR3aa: CASSIAHRGRNTEAFF
CDR3nt: TGTGCCAGTAGTATAGCCCACAGGGGGCGCAACACTGAAGCTTTCTTT

v_gene: TRBV30
abundance: medium-sized
d_gene: TRBD1
j_gene: TRBJ1-5
CDR3aa: CAWRSQGATNQPQHF
CDR3nt: TGTGCCTGGAGATCACAGGGGGCCACCAATCAGCCCCAGCATTTT

v_gene: TRBV20-1
abundance: few
d_gene: .
j_gene: TRBJ2-1
CDR3aa: CSAREGSSYNEQFF
CDR3nt: TGCAGTGCTAGAGAAGGGAGCTCCTACAATGAGCAGTTCTTC

v_gene: TRBV20-1
abundance: .
d_gene: TRBD2
j_gene: TRBJ2-1
CDR3aa: CSASFPGGRSNNEQFF
CDR3nt: TGCAGTGCTAGTTTTCCTGGCGGGAGATCTAACAATGAGCAGTTCTTC

v_gene: TRBV3-1
abundance: .
d_gene: .
j_gene: TRBJ2-6
CDR3aa: CASSRIPGSGANVLTF
CDR3nt: TGTGCCAGCAGTAGAATACCAGGGTCTGGGGCCAACGTCCTGACTTTC

v_gene: TRBV11-2
abundance: .
d_gene: .
j_gene: TRBJ2-6
CDR3aa: CASSPTYSGANVLTF
CDR3nt: TGTGCCAGCAGTCCCACTTACTCTGGGGCCAACGTCCTGACTTTC

v_gene: TRBV18
abundance: many
d_gene: .
j_gene: TRBJ2-7
CDR3aa: CASSPTNSEQYF
CDR3nt: TGTGCCAGCTCACCGACTAATTCCGAGCAGTACTTC

v_gene: TRBV12-5
abundance: many
d_gene: .
j_gene: TRBJ1-2
CDR3aa: CASGLTDYGYTF
CDR3nt: TGTGCTAGTGGCCTGACAGACTATGGCTACACCTTC

v_gene: TRBV6-6
abundance: few
d_gene: TRBD2
j_gene: TRBJ2-1
CDR3aa: CASSYIWTSGGYNEQFF
CDR3nt: TGTGCCAGCAGTTACATTTGGACTAGCGGGGGCTACAATGAGCAGTTCTTC

v_gene: TRBV12-5
abundance: .
d_gene: TRBD2
j_gene: TRBJ2-1
CDR3aa: CASGLSVFWGSGVNEQFF
CDR3nt: TGTGCTAGTGGTTTGTCGGTCTTTTGGGGTAGCGGGGTGAATGAGCAGTTCTTC

v_gene: TRBV3-2
abundance: medium-sized
d_gene: .
j_gene: TRBJ2-2
CDR3aa: CASSHRLAGVAGELFF
CDR3nt: TGTGCCAGCAGCCACCGACTAGCGGGAGTTGCCGGGGAGCTGTTTTTT